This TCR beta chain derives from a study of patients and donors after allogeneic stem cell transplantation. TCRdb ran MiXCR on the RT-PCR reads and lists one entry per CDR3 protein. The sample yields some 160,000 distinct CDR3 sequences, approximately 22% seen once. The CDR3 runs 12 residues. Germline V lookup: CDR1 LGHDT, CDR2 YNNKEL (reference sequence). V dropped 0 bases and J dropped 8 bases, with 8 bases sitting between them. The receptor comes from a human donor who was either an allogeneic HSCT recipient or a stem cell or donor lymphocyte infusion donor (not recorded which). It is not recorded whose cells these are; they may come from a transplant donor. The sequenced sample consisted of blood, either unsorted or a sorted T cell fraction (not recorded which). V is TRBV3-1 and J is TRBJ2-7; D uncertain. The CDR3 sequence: CASSQEQIKQYF. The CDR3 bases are TGTGCCAGCAGCCAAGAACAGATAAAGCAGTACTTC.